The 30 T cell receptor beta chains presented below share a single source sample, sequenced in a study of graft-versus-host responses after intestinal transplantation. Here immunoSEQ multiplex PCR was the method, and the copy in TCRdb shows in-frame clones only, minus some. The sample lists about 120,000 clones; approximately 92% were seen once. No antigen has been identified for these receptors. Here the sequenced sample was unstimulated CD4+ T cells sorted from spleen or lymph node cells, taken before intestinal transplant. These receptors all come from a human donor who received an intestinal transplant.

The chain carries TRBV7-9 and TRBJ1-1, with 11 bases aligning to TRBD1. The germline V gene encodes CDR1 SEHNR and CDR2 FQNEAQ (reference sequence). The ends lost 4 bases at V and 1 base at J; junction bases unmatched: 14. CDR3 length: 19 residues. CDR3: CASSSIRSGTGGSNTEAFF. The CDR3 DNA is TGTGCCAGCAGCTCTATTAGATCCGGGACAGGGGGATCGAACACTGAAGCTTTCTTT.

The chain combines TRBV6-4 with TRBJ2-3; D may be TRBD2 (6 bases). CDR3 length: 15 amino acids. Per germline, CDR1 MRHNA and CDR2 SNTAGT. Trimming removed 2 bases from V and 1 base from J, with 10 bases in between. The CDR3 DNA is TGTGCCAGCAGTGACGGAATAGCGGGCACAGATACGCAGTATTTT. The encoded protein is CASSDGIAGTDTQYF.

V gene TRBV28 combines with J gene TRBJ1-5; D ambiguous. Trimming shortened V by 2 bases and J by 8 bases, and 16 bases separated the two germline ends. The CDR3 runs to 15 residues. Germline V lookup: CDR1 MDHEN, CDR2 SYDVKM. CDR3 in amino acids: CASSLLGSAGEPQHF. The DNA for the CDR3 is TGTGCCAGCAGTTTACTAGGGTCGGCGGGCGAGCCCCAGCATTTT.

The chain links TRBV6-6 to TRBJ2-7, with 8 bases identical to TRBD2. The germline gives CDR1 MNHNY, CDR2 SVGAGI (reference sequence). V was clipped by 8 bases and J by 7 bases; unmatched bases: 13. CDR3 size: 14 residues. The CDR3 spells CASGPSAGAGEQYF. The CDR3 coding sequence is TGTGCCAGCGGTCCATCAGCGGGAGCGGGGGAGCAGTACTTC.

The CDR3 nucleotides read TGTGCCAGCAGTTTGGACAGGGCGAACACCGGGGAGCTGTTTTTT. Protein: CASSLDRANTGELFF. The chain couples TRBV2 to TRBJ2-2; 8 bases agree with TRBD1. In germline, CDR1 is SNHLY, CDR2 FYNNEI. The length of the CDR3 is 15 residues. V dropped 5 bases and J dropped 0; count of bases not matched to a gene: 2.

The chain employs TRBV28 and TRBJ2-7, with 12 bases that match TRBD2. The CDR3 extends over 18 amino acids. Germline lookup yields CDR1 MDHEN and CDR2 SYDVKM. J was trimmed by 0 bases and V by 6 bases; bases with no gene match: 12. The CDR3 DNA reads as TGTGCCAGCAGCGGCCCTACTAGCGGGAGGCCCCTCTCCTACGAGCAGTACTTC. The encoded protein is CASSGPTSGRPLSYEQYF. The full variable domain, its missing parts supplied by reference TRBV28 and TRBJ2-7, is DVKVTQSSRYLVKRTGEKVFLECVQDMDHENMFWYRQDPGLGLRLIYFSYDVKMKEKGDIPEGYSVSREKKERFSLILESASTNQTSMYLCASSGPTSGRPLSYEQYFGPGTRLTVT.

The V call is TRBV27, the J call TRBJ1-4; 8 bases line up with TRBD1. CDR1 and CDR2 (germline): MNHEY, SMNVEV (reference sequence). V trimming: 5 bases; J trimming: 3 bases; junction bases outside the gene matches: 5. The CDR3 contains 15 residues. CDR3 DNA: TGTGCCAGCAGTACCAACAGGGGGGCTAATGAAAAACTGTTTTTT. Translating it yields CASSTNRGANEKLFF. The full variable domain, with the rest looked up from reference TRBV27 and TRBJ1-4, is EAQVTQNPRYLITVTGKKLTVTCSQNMNHEYMSWYRQDPGLGLRQIYYSMNVEVTDKGDVPEGYKVSRKEKRNFPLILESPSPNQTSLYFCASSTNRGANEKLFFGSGTQLSVL.

The gene calls are TRBV29-1 and TRBJ2-1; 10 nucleotides agree with TRBD2. V shed 1 base and J 13 bases; nucleotides not matched to a gene: 4. The CDR3 loop spans 12 amino acids. The germline gives CDR1 SQVTM, CDR2 ANQGSEA. The CDR3 region is CSVEGTSGTQFF. In DNA, the CDR3 is TGCAGCGTTGAAGGGACTAGCGGTACTCAGTTCTTC.

This clone came up once. V and J are TRBV12-5 and TRBJ2-5, with 9 bases that match TRBD1. Trimming cost V 0 bases and J 5 bases; bases outside gene matches: 16. The CDR3 consists of 19 residues. Looked up from germline, CDR1 is LGHNT and CDR2 is FRNRAP. As DNA, the CDR3 is TGTGCTAGTGGTTTGGTACAAAAATTTGGGGACAGGGTTCCGGAGACCCAGTACTTC. Translating it yields CASGLVQKFGDRVPETQYF. Drawing the rest from reference TRBV12-5 and TRBJ2-5, the complete variable domain is DARVTQTPRHKVTEMGQEVTMRCQPILGHNTVFWYRQTMMQGLELLAYFRNRAPLDDSGMPKDRFSAEMPDATLATLKIQPSEPRDSAVYFCASGLVQKFGDRVPETQYFGPGTRLLVL.

J is TRBJ2-5 and V is TRBV5-1; a weak D match, TRBD2 (7 bases). From germline, CDR1 is SGHRS and CDR2 YFSETQ. Trimming took off 1 base at V and 4 bases at J, with 14 bases between the two ends. The CDR3 has 15 amino acids. The CDR3 sequence is CASSLFRGARETQYF. In DNA, the CDR3 is TGCGCCAGCAGCTTGTTCCGGGGGGCCCGAGAGACCCAGTACTTC.

V is TRBV5-1 and J is TRBJ2-3; TRBD2 matches 8 bases. This CDR3 has 14 amino acids. V lost 10 bases to trimming and J lost 2 bases; unmatched junction nucleotides: 9. Germline values: CDR1 SGHRS, CDR2 YFSETQ. The CDR3 is CAVASGSPTDTQYF. The CDR3, as DNA: TGCGCCGTTGCGAGCGGGAGTCCCACAGATACGCAGTATTTT.

V usage is TRBV28 and J usage is TRBJ2-1; D unresolved. CDR1 MDHEN and CDR2 SYDVKM come from the germline V gene. The V and J ends lost 10 bases and 10 bases respectively, with 11 bases between them. The CDR3 contains 10 residues. In DNA, the CDR3 is TGTGCCATAGGGATGGGAGAGCAGTTCTTC. This encodes CAIGMGEQFF.

The CDR3 here is CASSLVGGSVQPQHF. CDR3 bases: TGTGCCAGCAGCTTAGTGGGGGGGTCGGTTCAGCCCCAGCATTTT. The rearrangement joins TRBV7-2 to TRBJ1-5, with D maybe TRBD1 (5 bases). CDR1 SGHTA and CDR2 FQGNSA come from the germline V gene. The CDR3 sequence is 15 residues long. The germline V and J ends were trimmed by 1 base and 6 bases, with 13 bases remaining between them.

DNA for the CDR3: TGTGCCACCATGGGGGACACCGGGGAGCTGTTTTTT. The encoded protein is CATMGDTGELFF. This sequence joins TRBV10-3 and TRBJ2-2; possibly TRBD1 or TRBD2 for D (5 bases each). This CDR3 is built from 12 residues. In germline, CDR1 is ENHRY, CDR2 SYGVKD. V was shortened by 10 bases and J by 3 bases, with 9 bases between the two germline ends.

The chain recombines TRBV28 with TRBJ2-3; D gene unclear. Germline CDR1 is MDHEN and CDR2 is SYDVKM. The CDR3 is made up of 14 amino acids. Trimming pared 6 bases from V and 4 bases from J, leaving 14 bases between. The CDR3 is CASSPGWQPDTQYF. As DNA, the CDR3 is TGTGCCAGCAGCCCCGGGTGGCAACCAGATACGCAGTATTTT.

This clone was detected only once. The chain couples TRBV9 to TRBJ2-7; TRBD1 aligns across 7 bases. V lost 4 bases to trimming and J lost 0 bases; unmatched junction nucleotides: 7. The CDR3 runs 15 residues. In germline, CDR1 is SGDLS, CDR2 YYNGEE. CDR3 protein: CASSWTGPSSYEQYF. The CDR3 DNA reads TGTGCCAGCAGCTGGACAGGCCCTAGCTCCTACGAGCAGTACTTC.

The chain employs TRBV5-1 and TRBJ2-1, with 10 bases lining up with TRBD2. The V gene's germline CDR1 is SGHRS and CDR2 YFSETQ. This CDR3 region has 13 residues. Trimming took 4 bases from V and 7 from J; bases not matched to a gene: 2. CDR3 sequence reads: CASSRGLANEQFF. The CDR3 nucleotides read TGCGCCAGCAGCCGGGGACTAGCGAATGAGCAGTTCTTC. The whole variable domain, remainder taken from reference TRBV5-1 and TRBJ2-1, is KAGVTQTPRYLIKTRGQQVTLSCSPISGHRSVSWYQQTPGQGLQFLFEYFSETQRNKGNFPGRFSGRQFSNSRSEMNVSTLELGDSALYLCASSRGLANEQFFGPGTRLTVL.

The chain is built from TRBV9 and TRBJ1-5, with no clear D. CDR1 is SGDLS and CDR2 is YYNGEE in the germline V gene. This CDR3 spans 17 amino acids. Deletions cut 0 bases from V and 1 base from J, with 14 bases between. CDR3 DNA sequence: TGTGCCAGCAGCGTAGTCCTAACCGTGGGGAGCAATCAGCCCCAGCATTTT. Translated: CASSVVLTVGSNQPQHF.

The V and J genes are TRBV5-1 and TRBJ2-1; D tentatively fits TRBD1 or TRBD2 (6 bases each). The CDR3 has 16 residues. Trimming shortened V by 0 bases and J by 9 bases, and 19 bases separated the two germline ends. Germline loops: CDR1 SGHRS, CDR2 YFSETQ. CDR3 nucleotides: TGCGCCAGCAGCTTGGCGGCGGGACAACAATATCCTGAGCAGTTCTTC. Protein sequence: CASSLAAGQQYPEQFF.

The V call is TRBV6-1, the J call TRBJ1-1, with TRBD1 matching 7 bases. The V gene end was trimmed by 7 bases and the J gene end by 8 bases; junction bases not matched to a gene: 10. This CDR3 has 13 amino acids. Germline V gene lookup returns CDR1 MNHNS and CDR2 SASEGT. The CDR3 spells CASNRVGTEEAFF. The CDR3 region has the DNA TGTGCCAGCAACCGAGTCGGGACAGAAGAAGCTTTCTTT.

The genes are TRBV6-1 and TRBJ1-5; no clear D. CDR3 length equals 15 residues. V was clipped by 3 bases and J by 2 bases, with 11 bases between them. The V gene's germline CDR1 is MNHNS and CDR2 SASEGT. As DNA, the CDR3 is TGTGCCAGCAGTGAGAATGGTTGGGGCAATCAGCCCCAGCATTTT. Protein: CASSENGWGNQPQHF.

CDR3 in amino acids: CASSVARFTGELFF. The CDR3 nucleotides are TGTGCCAGCAGCGTAGCTAGATTCACCGGGGAGCTGTTTTTT. The J gene is TRBJ2-2, the V gene TRBV9, with D uncertain. The CDR3 runs to 14 residues. V shed 0 bases and J shed 4 bases, with 7 bases lying between them. Per germline, CDR1 SGDLS and CDR2 YYNGEE.

J is TRBJ2-5 and V is TRBV7-8; 12 bases map to TRBD2. After removal of 0 bases from V and 1 base from J, the junction contained 6 bases not matched to a gene. The CDR3 totals 18 residues. Germline-derived CDR1 and CDR2 are SGHVS and FQNEAQ. CDR3 sequence (DNA): TGTGCCAGCAGCTTAGCGCTACTAGCGGGAGGAGTCCAAGAGACCCAGTACTTC. Translating it yields CASSLALLAGGVQETQYF.

V gene TRBV7-3 combines with J gene TRBJ2-5; possible D gene TRBD2, 6 bases. Germline assignment: CDR1 SGHTA and CDR2 FQGTGA. The CDR3 totals 15 residues. V lost 3 bases to trimming and J lost 5 bases, with 16 bases between them. In DNA form, the CDR3 reads TGTGCCAGCAGCTTTGGCGGGGCAGGCCGGGAGACCCAGTACTTC. The encoded protein is CASSFGGAGRETQYF.

The rearrangement uses TRBV6-5 and TRBJ2-1, with TRBD1 matching over 7 bases. Germline V CDR1 and CDR2: MNHEY, SVGAGI. The V gene end was trimmed by 0 bases and the J gene end by 1 base; junction bases not matched to a gene: 0. This CDR3 spans 15 amino acids. Written as DNA, the CDR3 is TGTGCCAGCAGTTACTCGGGACAGTCCTACAATGAGCAGTTCTTC. The encoded protein is CASSYSGQSYNEQFF.

This chain connects TRBV7-9 to TRBJ1-2; D is perhaps TRBD1 (6 bases). V was pared by 8 bases and J by 4 bases, with 11 bases between. The CDR3 extends over 12 amino acids. The germline gives CDR1 SEHNR, CDR2 FQNEAQ (reference sequence). The DNA of the CDR3 is TGTGCCAGCTCCGGACAGCCCTATGGCTACACCTTC. This encodes CASSGQPYGYTF.

The chain carries TRBV5-6 and TRBJ2-1; tentatively, D is TRBD2 (6 bases). Per germline, CDR1 SGHDT and CDR2 YYEEEE. CDR3 length: 17 amino acids. Trimming left V 4 bases short and J 0 bases short, with 17 bases between. CDR3 DNA: TGTGCCAGCAGCAAAGAACTAGCTGTTAGCTCCTACAATGAGCAGTTCTTC. It encodes CASSKELAVSSYNEQFF.

Only one count was recorded for this clone. This chain connects TRBV30 to TRBJ1-2; D is perhaps TRBD1 (5 bases). CDR3 length: 15 residues. CDR1 and CDR2 (germline): GTSNPN, SVGIG (reference sequence). Deletions cut 0 bases from V and 8 bases from J, with 19 bases between. The CDR3 DNA reads TGTGCCTGGAGTGTACTTATCCGGGGACGCCGAGGCTACACCTTC. Amino acid sequence: CAWSVLIRGRRGYTF.

The chain uses TRBV5-1 and TRBJ2-7; a weak D match, TRBD2 (6 bases). Germline lookup yields CDR1 SGHRS and CDR2 YFSETQ. Trimming pared 2 bases from V and 0 bases from J, leaving 9 bases between. This CDR3 region has 14 residues. The CDR3 DNA reads as TGCGCCAGCAGCTTTACGGGGGACTCCTACGAGCAGTACTTC. Translated: CASSFTGDSYEQYF.

Only one count was recorded for this clone. The chain couples TRBV30 to TRBJ2-6, with D perhaps TRBD1 (5 bases). This CDR3 has 18 residues. Per the germline V gene, CDR1 is GTSNPN and CDR2 is SVGIG (reference sequence). With 1 base removed from V and 1 base from J, the gap between germline ends came to 17 bases. The CDR3 DNA follows: TGTGCCTGGAGTGACGGTCGGCAGGGTCCGTCTGGGGCCAACGTCCTGACTTTC. Amino acid sequence: CAWSDGRQGPSGANVLTF.